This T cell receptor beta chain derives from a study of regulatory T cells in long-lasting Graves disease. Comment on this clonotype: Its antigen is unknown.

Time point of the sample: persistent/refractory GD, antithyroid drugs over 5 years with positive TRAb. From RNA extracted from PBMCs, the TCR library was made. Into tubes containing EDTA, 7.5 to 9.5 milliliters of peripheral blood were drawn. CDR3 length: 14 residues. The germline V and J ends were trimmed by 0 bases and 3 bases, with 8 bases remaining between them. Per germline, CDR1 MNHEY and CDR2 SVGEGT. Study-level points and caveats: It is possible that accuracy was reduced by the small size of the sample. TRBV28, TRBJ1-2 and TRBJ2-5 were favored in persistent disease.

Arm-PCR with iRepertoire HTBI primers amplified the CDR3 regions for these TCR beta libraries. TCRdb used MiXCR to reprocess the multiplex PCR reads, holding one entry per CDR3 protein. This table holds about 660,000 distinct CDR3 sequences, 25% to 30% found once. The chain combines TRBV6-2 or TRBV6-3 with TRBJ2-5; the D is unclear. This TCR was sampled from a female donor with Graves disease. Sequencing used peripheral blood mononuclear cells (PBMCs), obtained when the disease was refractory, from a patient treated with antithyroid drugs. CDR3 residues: CASSYSGKEETQYF. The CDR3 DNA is TGTGCCAGCAGTTACTCTGGGAAAGAAGAGACCCAGTACTTC.